This record looks at one TCR beta chain sequence and its context. This record comes from a study of blood T cell repertoires in COVID-19. Study as a whole: Samples taken during acute and convalescent COVID-19 were collected in the United States, Italy and Spain. The analysed material was cDNA or gDNA that came from T cells, B-cell-depleted T cells, or PBMCs.

Authors' data handling: Reference gene primer amplification gave estimated nucleated cell counts. This table comes from immunoSEQ multiplex PCR, and its TCRdb copy is limited to in-frame clones, with some not included. V, J and clone size derive from that table, while D and trimming were established from the DNA sequence. The data hold a few hundred thousand clones, with approximately 85% observed a single time. The clonotype was recovered from a man aged 45 to 65 with active or convalescent COVID-19. The sample comprised peripheral blood.

The CDR3 loop is CASSQELYTGELFF. CDR3 in DNA: TGCGCCAGCAGCCAAGAACTTTACACCGGGGAGCTGTTTTTT. V is TRBV4-3 and J is TRBJ2-2; D is uncertain. This CDR3 spans 14 amino acids. Germline V gene sequence: CDR1 LGHNA, CDR2 YSLEER. Trimming took 0 bases from V and 3 from J, leaving 5 bases between them.